This T cell receptor beta chain derives from a study of blood T cell repertoires in COVID-19. Germline CDR1 reads SSHAT; CDR2 reads FNYEAQ (reference sequence). The CDR3 contains 15 residues. Generated by immunoSEQ multiplex PCR, the TCRdb table keeps only in-frame clones and is missing some. The sample lists roughly 100,000 clones; about 88% were seen once. This clone was observed once. One junction end does not reproduce the germline sequence, and a read error may be involved. The receptor was derived from a human donor in a cohort sampled during active COVID-19. Input material: peripheral blood. The chain uses TRBV7-7 and TRBJ2-5, with D tentatively TRBD1 (8 bases). This CDR3 reads CASSYRGGIQETQYF. CDR3 in DNA: TGTGCTAGCAGCTACAGGGGGGGAATCCAAGAGACCCAGTACTTC.